The 11 T cell receptor beta chains listed next were all sequenced from one sample in a study of blood T cell repertoires in COVID-19. The data were produced by immunoSEQ multiplex PCR, yet TCRdb's version contains in-frame clones alone and is incomplete. The sample has about 310,000 clones; more than 75% are singletons. Sequencing input: peripheral blood. The receptor set was obtained from a woman in her forties or fifties who had recovered from COVID-19.

The chain uses TRBV12-2 and TRBJ1-1; TRBD1, the table's D call, was not compared with the DNA. TRBV12-2 is noted as a pseudogene. This CDR3 is built from 16 residues. The CDR3 bases are TGTGCAAGTCGCTTAGCGGACCGGGACAGGGAGGCTGAAGCTTTCTTT. Its translation is CASRLADRDREAEAFF.

This CDR3 reads CASSLSGSSTDTQYF. CDR3 nucleotide sequence: TGTGCCAGCAGCTTATCGGGATCTAGCACAGATACGCAGTATTTT. This sequence joins TRBV11-3 and TRBJ2-3, with D possibly being TRBD2 (5 bases). Germline V gene data show CDR1 as SGHNT and CDR2 as YENEEA. The CDR3 sequence is 15 residues long. Trimming took off 2 bases at V and 0 bases at J, with 9 bases between the two ends.

This chain joins TRBV10-2 and TRBJ2-1, with D possibly matching TRBD1 (5 bases). V was clipped by 3 bases and J by 8 bases, with 20 bases between them. Germline-derived CDR1 and CDR2 are WSHSY and SAAADI. The length of the CDR3 is 16 residues. The CDR3 loop reads CASSDETESLIYEQFF. CDR3 nucleotides: TGCGCCAGCAGTGACGAGACAGAGAGCCTGATTTATGAGCAGTTCTTC.

This clone was recorded a few times. V usage is TRBV6-1 and J usage is TRBJ1-3, with D tentatively TRBD1 (5 bases). Germline V lookup: CDR1 MNHNS, CDR2 SASEGT. Trimming took 1 base from V and 4 from J, leaving 8 bases between them. This CDR3 region has 14 residues. CDR3 sequence: CASSEVRVGNTIYF. The CDR3 DNA sequence: TGTGCCAGCAGTGAAGTCAGGGTGGGAAACACCATATATTTT.

The rearrangement links TRBV6-5 to TRBJ1-4; TRBD1 might be the D (5 bases). V was shortened by 2 bases and J by 10 bases, with 20 bases between the two germline ends. CDR1 and CDR2 from the germline V gene are MNHEY and SVGAGI. This CDR3 has 16 amino acids. The CDR3 region is CASSYQPGQLGGKLFF. The CDR3 DNA reads as TGTGCCAGCAGTTACCAACCTGGACAATTGGGGGGAAAACTGTTTTTT.

The CDR3 nucleotides are TGTGCCAGCAGCCAATTAGCCACTGAAGCTTTCTTT. This codes for CASSQLATEAFF. The V call is TRBV3-1 (or the pseudogene TRBV3-2), the J call TRBJ1-1; no clear D. Trimming stripped 2 bases from V and 4 bases from J, with 5 bases between. The CDR3 totals 12 residues. Per the germline V gene, CDR1 is LGHDT and CDR2 is YNNKEL (reference sequence).

The rearrangement joins TRBV2 to TRBJ2-1; maybe TRBD1 (5 bases). This CDR3 region has 14 residues. Germline CDR1 reads SNHLY; CDR2 reads FYNNEI. Trimming stripped 9 bases from V and 5 bases from J, with 17 bases between. Here the CDR3 reads CASDLGQINNEQFF. Here the CDR3 DNA reads TGTGCCAGTGACCTTGGACAAATCAACAATGAGCAGTTCTTC.

The chain has TRBV5-1 and TRBJ1-2; 7 positions match TRBD1. This CDR3 is built from 17 residues. V gave up 0 bases and J gave up 1 base; unmatched junction bases: 9. Per germline, CDR1 SGHRS and CDR2 YFSETQ. CDR3 sequence reads: CASSLVLGGPNNYGYTF. The DNA of the CDR3 is TGCGCCAGCAGCTTGGTGCTAGGGGGCCCCAATAACTATGGCTACACCTTC.

The chain couples TRBV21-1 to TRBJ1-5; the D call TRBD1 from the table was never checked on the DNA. TRBV21-1 is classified as a pseudogene. CDR3 length: 18 amino acids. CDR3 sequence (DNA): TGTGCCAGCAGCAAACAGCCGGGACAGGGGGCGTTATGTCAGCCCCAGCATTTT. Protein sequence: CASSKQPGQGALCQPQHF.

V is TRBV28 and J is TRBJ2-1; 7 nucleotides align to TRBD1. Trimming took 7 bases from V and 2 from J; bases not matched to a gene: 5. The germline CDR1 and CDR2 sequences are MDHEN and SYDVKM. CDR3 size: 14 residues. In DNA form, the CDR3 reads TGTGCCAGCACACGACAGGGAACCTACAATGAGCAGTTCTTC. This gives the protein CASTRQGTYNEQFF.

This chain joins TRBV29-1 and TRBJ2-1; D ambiguous. Per germline, CDR1 SQVTM and CDR2 ANQGSEA. Trimming shortened V by 5 bases and J by 5 bases, and 13 bases separated the two germline ends. This CDR3 spans 13 amino acids. CDR3 sequence: CSVSPVEDNEQFF. The DNA of the CDR3 is TGCAGCGTTTCACCGGTAGAGGACAATGAGCAGTTCTTC.